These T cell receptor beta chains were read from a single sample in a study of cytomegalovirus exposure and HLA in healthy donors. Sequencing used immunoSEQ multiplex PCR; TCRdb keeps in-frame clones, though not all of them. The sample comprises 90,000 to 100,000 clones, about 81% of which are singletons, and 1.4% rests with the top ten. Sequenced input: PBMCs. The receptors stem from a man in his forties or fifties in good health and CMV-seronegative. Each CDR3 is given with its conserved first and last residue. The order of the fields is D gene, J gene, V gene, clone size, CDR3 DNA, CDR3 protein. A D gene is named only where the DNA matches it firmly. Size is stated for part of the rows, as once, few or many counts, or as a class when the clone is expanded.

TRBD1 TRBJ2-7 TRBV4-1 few TGCGCCAGCAGCCTGGACAGGGCCTACGAGCAGTACTTC CASSLDRAYEQYF
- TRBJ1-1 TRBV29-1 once TGCAGCGTTCAGAATGGACAGAGCACTGAAGCTTTCTTT CSVQNGQSTEAFF
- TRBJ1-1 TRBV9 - TGTGCCAGCAGCGTAGAAGGAGAGACGACTGAAGCTTTCTTT CASSVEGETTEAFF
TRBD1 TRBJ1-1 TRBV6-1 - TGTGCCAGCAGTGAAGTAACAGGGGACACTGAAGCTTTCTTT CASSEVTGDTEAFF
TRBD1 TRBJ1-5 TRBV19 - TGTGCCAGTAGTATCGACGGGACAGGGTCCAATCAGCCCCAGCATTTT CASSIDGTGSNQPQHF
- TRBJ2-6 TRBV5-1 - TGCGCCAGCAGCGCGCGACAGGACTCTGGGGCCAACGTCCTGACTTTC CASSARQDSGANVLTF
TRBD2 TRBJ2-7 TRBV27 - TGTGCCAGCAGTGCTGGACTAGCGGGGCCAGGGCTGTACTTC CASSAGLAGPGLYF
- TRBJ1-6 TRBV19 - TGTGCCAGTACCTACCCAGGGGCACGGAATTCACCCCTCCACTTT CASTYPGARNSPLHF
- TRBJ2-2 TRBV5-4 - TGTGCCAGCAGCCCCACTGCGGGGACCGGGGAGCTGTTTTTT CASSPTAGTGELFF
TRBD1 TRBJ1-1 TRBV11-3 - TGTGCCAGCAGCTTGACAGGGGAGAGGACTGAAGCCTTCTTT CASSLTGERTEAFF
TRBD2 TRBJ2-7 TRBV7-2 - TGTGCCAGCAGCCAGAGGACTAGCGGGGGGGCAGAGGAGCAGTACTTC CASSQRTSGGAEEQYF
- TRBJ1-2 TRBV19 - TGTGCCAGTAGTAAGGACAGACTCTATGGCTACACCTTC CASSKDRLYGYTF
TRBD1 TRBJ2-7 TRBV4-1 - TGCGCCAGCAGCCACGCCCGGGACAGGTTAACCTACGAGCAGTACTTC CASSHARDRLTYEQYF
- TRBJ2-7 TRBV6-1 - TGTGCCAGCAGGGAACTGACAGGAGATCAACGAGAGCAGTACTTC CASRELTGDQREQYF
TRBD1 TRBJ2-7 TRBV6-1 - TGTGCCAGCAGATCGACAGGGGACTTCTCCTACGAGCAGTACTTC CASRSTGDFSYEQYF
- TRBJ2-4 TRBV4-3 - TGCGCCAGCAGCCAAGATAGGCAGGGAACGCTAGCCAAAAACATTCAGTACTTC CASSQDRQGTLAKNIQYF
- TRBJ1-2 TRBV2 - TGTGCCACCCTAATTGAGGCTAAGGGCTACACCTTC CATLIEAKGYTF
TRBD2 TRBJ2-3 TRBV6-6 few TGTGCCAGCAGTTACCCCCCAGGACTAGCGGGGGGCCCCGAGTATTTT CASSYPPGLAGGPEYF
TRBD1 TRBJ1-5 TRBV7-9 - TGTGCCAGCAGCCCAACAGGGGCTTTGGAGCCCCAGCATTTT CASSPTGALEPQHF
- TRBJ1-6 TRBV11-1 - TGTGCCAGCAGCTTAGGTCACGGGGGAGTTTCACCCCTCCACTTT CASSLGHGGVSPLHF
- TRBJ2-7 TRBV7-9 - TGTGCCAGCACCCAGGTAGGGGGAAACTACGAGCAGTACTTC CASTQVGGNYEQYF
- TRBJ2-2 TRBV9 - TGTGCCAGCAGCCGCCCGACTGACACCGGGGAGCTGTTTTTT CASSRPTDTGELFF
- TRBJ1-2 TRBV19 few TGTGCCAGTAGTATTGGCGAGGGCAACTATGGCTACACCTTC CASSIGEGNYGYTF